These 30 T cell receptor beta chains came from one sample sequenced in a study of cytomegalovirus exposure and HLA in healthy donors. This PCR relied on a set of 60 Vbeta primers and 13 Jbeta primers. Assay used: immunoSEQ multiplex PCR; TCRdb lists only in-frame clones, some missing. The sample consists of about 180,000 clones, around 80% of them appearing once. The sequencing input was PBMCs. Source of these receptors: a woman in her 30s in good health and CMV-seronegative.

The chain joins TRBV21-1 to TRBJ1-5; no check of the table's D call, TRBD1, against the DNA was made. TRBV21-1 corresponds to a pseudogene. CDR3 length: 15 residues. DNA for the CDR3: TGTGCCAGCAGTCCCGCTGGCAGGGGGGATCAGCCCCAGCATTTT. Translating gives CASSPAGRGDQPQHF.

The chain links TRBV7-9 to TRBJ1-2; tentatively, D is TRBD1 (6 bases). The V end was cut by 5 bases, the J end by 4 bases, with 14 bases between. The CDR3 covers 14 residues. CDR1 is SEHNR, CDR2 FQNEAQ, per germline (reference sequence). CDR3 DNA: TGTGCCAGCAGCCGCGGACAGACCTCCTATGGCTACACCTTC. Its protein product is CASSRGQTSYGYTF. Filled out from reference TRBV7-9 and TRBJ1-2, the complete variable domain reads DTGVSQNPRHKITKRGQNVTFRCDPISEHNRLYWYRQTLGQGPEFLTYFQNEAQLEKSRLLSDRFSAERPKGSFSTLEIQRTEQGDSAMYLCASSRGQTSYGYTFGSGTRLTVV.

The chain joins TRBV7-2 to TRBJ2-7; tentatively, D is TRBD1 (5 bases). Trimming cost V 4 bases and J 4 bases, with 14 bases left between them. The CDR3 extends over 14 amino acids. Germline assignment: CDR1 SGHTA and CDR2 FQGNSA. CDR3 sequence reads: CASSSMTVAYEQYF. The CDR3, as DNA: TGTGCCAGCAGCTCAATGACAGTCGCTTACGAGCAGTACTTC.

The chain is built from TRBV7-3 and TRBJ2-2; TRBD1 is a possible D gene (6 bases). Germline CDR1 SGHTA, CDR2 FQGTGA. This CDR3 region has 15 residues. V was clipped by 5 bases and J by 4 bases, with 14 bases between them. CDR3 nucleotide sequence: TGTGCCAGCAGCCGCGAGGGGGTGGCCACCGGGGAGCTGTTTTTT. Its translation: CASSREGVATGELFF.

The chain links TRBV5-6 to TRBJ2-1; TRBD2 aligns across 8 bases. The CDR3 has 18 amino acids. With V trimmed by 5 bases and J by 2 bases, 15 bases remained unmatched. Germline V gene sequence: CDR1 SGHDT, CDR2 YYEEEE. The CDR3 coding sequence is TGTGCCAGCAGGCAAACCCCTGAACGGGGGGGTACCTACAATGAGCAGTTCTTC. Translated: CASRQTPERGGTYNEQFF. Complete variable domain (other parts from reference TRBV5-6 and TRBJ2-1): DAGVTQSPTHLIKTRGQQVTLRCSPKSGHDTVSWYQQALGQGPQFIFQYYEEEERQRGNFPDRFSGHQFPNYSSELNVNALLLGDSALYLCASRQTPERGGTYNEQFFGPGTRLTVL.

Only a few counts were recorded for this clone. This chain connects TRBV10-3 to TRBJ1-6; the match to TRBD1 covers 10 bases. CDR1 is ENHRY and CDR2 is SYGVKD in the germline V gene. CDR3 length: 14 amino acids. Germline trimming cut 10 bases from V and 10 bases from J; bases unmatched to any gene: 10. The CDR3 DNA sequence: TGTGCCACTACGACAGGGGGCGAGCTCTCACCCCTCCACTTT. Its translation is CATTTGGELSPLHF.

V usage is TRBV4-2 and J usage is TRBJ1-1; maybe TRBD1 (5 bases). V shed 0 bases and J shed 0 bases, with 17 bases lying between them. This CDR3 has 18 residues. Germline V gene data show CDR1 as LGHNA and CDR2 as YNFKEQ. DNA for the CDR3: TGTGCCAGCAGCCAAGATTTCAGGGATTCTAACATGAACACTGAAGCTTTCTTT. It encodes CASSQDFRDSNMNTEAFF.

V gene TRBV7-3 combines with J gene TRBJ2-4; 7 bases are a match to TRBD1. The germline V gene has CDR1 SGHTA and CDR2 FQGTGA. The CDR3 spans 14 residues. The ends lost 6 bases at V and 1 base at J; junction bases unmatched: 3. The CDR3 bases are TGTGCCAGCAGGTCGACAGGGGCCAAAAACATTCAGTACTTC. Translation: CASRSTGAKNIQYF.

The chain has TRBV7-9 and TRBJ1-2; D possibly corresponds to TRBD1 (6 bases). V was cut by 5 bases and J by 5 bases, with 18 bases left in between. Germline loops: CDR1 SEHNR, CDR2 FQNEAQ (reference sequence). This CDR3 is built from 15 residues. The CDR3 sequence: CASSRAGAGDYGYTF. CDR3 in DNA: TGTGCCAGCAGCCGCGCGGGGGCAGGGGATTATGGCTACACCTTC.

The rearrangement uses TRBV19 and TRBJ1-5, with 7 bases that match TRBD1. There are 16 residues in the CDR3. After removal of 3 bases from V and 4 bases from J, the junction contained 9 bases not matched to a gene. Germline V CDR1 and CDR2: LNHDA, SQIVND (reference sequence). Here the CDR3 reads CASSILSDRTNQPQHF. The CDR3 nucleotides are TGTGCCAGTAGTATCCTTTCGGACAGGACAAATCAGCCCCAGCATTTT.

This clone was counted a single time. The chain combines TRBV7-9 with TRBJ1-1; D gene unclear. Germline CDR1 is SEHNR and CDR2 is FQNEAQ (reference sequence). Trimming removed 0 bases at V and 10 bases at J, with 15 bases between. The CDR3 length is 14 residues. The CDR3 region has the DNA TGTGCCAGCAGCTTAGCGGTGTACGAGGTGGCAGCTTTCTTT. Residues: CASSLAVYEVAAFF.

The V gene is TRBV5-1, the J gene TRBJ1-1; perhaps TRBD1 as D (6 bases). This CDR3 spans 14 amino acids. Trimming removed 2 bases at V and 3 bases at J, with 11 bases between. CDR1 and CDR2 from the germline V gene are SGHRS and YFSETQ. The CDR3 reads CASSFLTGYTEAFF. The CDR3 region has the DNA TGCGCCAGCAGCTTCCTCACAGGGTACACTGAAGCTTTCTTT. Together with reference TRBV5-1 and TRBJ1-1, the CDR3 gives the full variable domain: KAGVTQTPRYLIKTRGQQVTLSCSPISGHRSVSWYQQTPGQGLQFLFEYFSETQRNKGNFPGRFSGRQFSNSRSEMNVSTLELGDSALYLCASSFLTGYTEAFFGQGTRLTVV.

The chain joins TRBV5-6 to TRBJ2-1; 10 bases line up with TRBD2. Germline V gene lookup returns CDR1 SGHDT and CDR2 YYEEEE. Trimming at V came to 4 bases and at J to 3 bases, leaving 7 bases not matched to a gene. CDR3 size: 16 residues. Here the CDR3 DNA reads TGTGCCAGCAGCACCTTCCAGCGGGGGGGCTACAATGAGCAGTTCTTC. This encodes CASSTFQRGGYNEQFF.

CDR3 protein: CAWKGTGVYTQYF. The CDR3 DNA reads TGTGCCTGGAAGGGGACAGGGGTTTATACGCAGTATTTT. This chain uses TRBV30 with TRBJ2-3; TRBD1 aligns across 10 bases. V was pared by 4 bases and J by 7 bases, with 5 bases of the junction left unmatched. The germline CDR1 and CDR2 sequences are GTSNPN and SVGIG (reference sequence). There are 13 residues in the CDR3.

The gene calls are TRBV11-3 and TRBJ2-6; D call uncertain. The V and J ends lost 5 bases and 4 bases respectively, with 9 bases between them. Germline V gene data show CDR1 as SGHNT and CDR2 as YENEEA. The CDR3 is 14 amino acids. CDR3 region: CASSPTAGANVLTF. The DNA of the CDR3 is TGTGCCAGCAGCCCTACAGCCGGGGCCAACGTCCTGACTTTC. Drawing the rest from reference TRBV11-3 and TRBJ2-6, the complete variable domain is EAGVVQSPRYKIIEKKQPVAFWCNPISGHNTLYWYLQNLGQGPELLIRYENEEAVDDSQLPKDRFSAERLKGVDSTLKIQPAELGDSAVYLCASSPTAGANVLTFGAGSRLTVL.

The CDR3: CASSLAGQTGNTIYF. The CDR3 DNA follows: TGTGCCAGCAGTTTGGCGGGACAGACTGGAAACACCATATATTTT. This rearrangement joins TRBV28 to TRBJ1-3; TRBD1 aligns across 7 bases. This CDR3 is 15 amino acids long. V trimming: 3 bases; J trimming: 2 bases; junction bases outside the gene matches: 4. Per the germline V gene, CDR1 is MDHEN and CDR2 is SYDVKM. Filled out from reference TRBV28 and TRBJ1-3, the complete variable domain reads DVKVTQSSRYLVKRTGEKVFLECVQDMDHENMFWYRQDPGLGLRLIYFSYDVKMKEKGDIPEGYSVSREKKERFSLILESASTNQTSMYLCASSLAGQTGNTIYFGEGSWLTVV.

This clone turned up a few times. The chain recombines TRBV6-5 with TRBJ2-7, with D possibly TRBD1 on 5 matching bases. The germline V and J ends were trimmed by 0 bases and 5 bases, with 8 bases remaining between them. The CDR3 length is 13 residues. Germline V gene sequence: CDR1 MNHEY, CDR2 SVGAGI. The CDR3 loop is CASSYSQVHEQYF. CDR3 DNA: TGTGCCAGCAGTTACTCACAGGTCCACGAGCAGTACTTC.

This clone was seen only once. The rearrangement joins TRBV5-1 to TRBJ2-7; D may be TRBD1 (5 bases). Germline loops: CDR1 SGHRS, CDR2 YFSETQ. Trimming removed 0 bases from V and 3 bases from J, with 10 bases in between. The CDR3 is made up of 14 amino acids. CDR3 DNA sequence: TGCGCCAGCAGCTTGGCCCACAGGTTCTACGAGCAGTACTTC. Protein: CASSLAHRFYEQYF.

The rearrangement links TRBV7-7 to TRBJ2-5; TRBD2 might be the D (6 bases). The V gene lost 5 bases and the J gene lost 1 base, with 17 bases spanning the gap. The CDR3 covers 16 residues. The germline V gene has CDR1 SSHAT and CDR2 FNYEAQ (reference sequence). The CDR3 protein is CASSPEVIGSQETQYF. Here the CDR3 DNA reads TGTGCCAGCAGCCCTGAGGTCATCGGGAGCCAAGAGACCCAGTACTTC.

The chain links TRBV5-1 to TRBJ1-4; 8 bases align to TRBD1. CDR1 is SGHRS and CDR2 is YFSETQ in the germline V gene. J was trimmed by 0 bases and V by 4 bases; bases with no gene match: 8. This CDR3 comprises 17 residues. The CDR3 protein is CASSRTPGGSTNEKLFF. DNA of the CDR3: TGCGCCAGCAGCCGTACTCCAGGGGGCTCAACTAATGAAAAACTGTTTTTT.

The count of this clone is one. The CDR3 region has the DNA TGCGCCAGCAGTGATTGGACAGGGAACCCCTACGAGCAGTACTTC. Its translation: CASSDWTGNPYEQYF. The chain uses TRBV10-2 and TRBJ2-7; TRBD1 agrees at 8 bases. Germline CDR1 WSHSY, CDR2 SAAADI. The ends lost 3 bases at V and 2 bases at J; junction bases unmatched: 6. The length of the CDR3 is 15 residues.

The sample holds one count of this clone. The chain links TRBV19 to TRBJ2-2; a weak D match, TRBD1 (5 bases). Germline V gene lookup returns CDR1 LNHDA and CDR2 SQIVND (reference sequence). There are 13 residues in the CDR3. Trimming removed 1 base from V and 7 bases from J, with 7 bases in between. The CDR3 bases are TGTGCCAGTAGTATAGGGGGCAACGGGGAGCTGTTTTTT. As protein: CASSIGGNGELFF.

The chain couples TRBV27 to TRBJ2-5, with D tentatively TRBD2 (6 bases). TRBJ2-7 matches the DNA end more closely, so the J call is doubtful. This CDR3 has 15 amino acids. Germline V CDR1 and CDR2: MNHEY, SMNVEV (reference sequence). For the CDR3, the DNA is TGTGCCAGCAGTTCCCTCGGGGGAGCGTCCTACGAGCAGTACTTC. Amino acids: CASSSLGGASYEQYF.

The chain carries TRBV5-1 and TRBJ2-3, with D maybe TRBD2 (5 bases). Per germline, CDR1 SGHRS and CDR2 YFSETQ. The V and J ends lost 0 bases and 6 bases respectively, with 8 bases between them. The CDR3 consists of 13 residues. The CDR3 DNA reads as TGCGCCAGCAGCTTGGGCCGCGGGGATACGCAGTATTTT. Translating it yields CASSLGRGDTQYF.

This clone came up a few times. The gene calls are TRBV30 and TRBJ2-7; TRBD2 is a possible D gene (6 bases). This CDR3 is built from 15 residues. Between the trimmed V and J ends, which lost 0 bases and 7 bases, there was a span of 19 bases. Per the germline V gene, CDR1 is GTSNPN and CDR2 is SVGIG (reference sequence). In nucleotides, the CDR3 is TGTGCCTGGAGTGTACGGGACTCACTCGCGAGGGAGCAGTACTTC. Translation: CAWSVRDSLAREQYF.

This clone was observed a few times. J is TRBJ1-1 and V is TRBV9; 8 bases map to TRBD1. Germline V CDR1 and CDR2: SGDLS, YYNGEE. The ends lost 4 bases at V and 5 bases at J; junction bases unmatched: 10. This CDR3 comprises 15 residues. CDR3 DNA sequence: TGTGCCAGCAGCCCCGCCCCCACAGGGGGAACTGAAGCTTTCTTT. It translates to CASSPAPTGGTEAFF.

V usage is TRBV5-1 and J usage is TRBJ2-1; tentative D call: TRBD2 (5 bases). CDR1 and CDR2 from the germline V gene are SGHRS and YFSETQ. V lost 7 bases, J lost 10 bases, and 21 bases lay in between. There are 14 residues in the CDR3. CDR3 region: CASQEQSGTLEQFF. CDR3 in DNA: TGCGCCAGCCAGGAGCAAAGCGGCACTCTGGAGCAGTTCTTC.

The rearrangement joins TRBV18 to TRBJ2-1; D is undetermined. The CDR3 is 17 residues long. Germline V gene data show CDR1 as KGHSH and CDR2 as LQKENI. V was trimmed by 3 bases and J by 4 bases, leaving 19 bases between them. DNA for the CDR3: TGTGCCAGCTCACCGGCTGGTAGAGTCCCGGGTTACAATGAGCAGTTCTTC. Its protein product is CASSPAGRVPGYNEQFF. Full variable domain (rest looked up from reference TRBV18 and TRBJ2-1): NAGVMQNPRHLVRRRGQEARLRCSPMKGHSHVYWYRQLPEEGLKFMVYLQKENIIDESGMPKERFSAEFPKEGPSILRIQQVVRGDSAAYFCASSPAGRVPGYNEQFFGPGTRLTVL.

The gene calls are TRBV6-1 and TRBJ1-2; perhaps TRBD1 as D (6 bases). Germline V gene data show CDR1 as MNHNS and CDR2 as SASEGT. Trimming left V 4 bases short and J 8 bases short, with 23 bases between. The CDR3 is 16 amino acids. The CDR3 protein is CASSVTGTLLREGYTF. The CDR3 nucleotides read TGTGCCAGCAGTGTTACAGGGACCCTACTAAGAGAGGGCTACACCTTC.

The V call is TRBV14, the J call TRBJ1-5; D is possibly TRBD1 (6 bases). The ends were cut back, 4 bases at V and 5 bases at J, with 15 bases in the middle. Germline CDR1 SGHDN, CDR2 FVKESK. There are 15 residues in the CDR3. Here the CDR3 reads CASSLRGGVDQPQHF. CDR3 sequence (DNA): TGTGCCAGCAGCCTCCGCGGGGGCGTCGATCAGCCCCAGCATTTT.